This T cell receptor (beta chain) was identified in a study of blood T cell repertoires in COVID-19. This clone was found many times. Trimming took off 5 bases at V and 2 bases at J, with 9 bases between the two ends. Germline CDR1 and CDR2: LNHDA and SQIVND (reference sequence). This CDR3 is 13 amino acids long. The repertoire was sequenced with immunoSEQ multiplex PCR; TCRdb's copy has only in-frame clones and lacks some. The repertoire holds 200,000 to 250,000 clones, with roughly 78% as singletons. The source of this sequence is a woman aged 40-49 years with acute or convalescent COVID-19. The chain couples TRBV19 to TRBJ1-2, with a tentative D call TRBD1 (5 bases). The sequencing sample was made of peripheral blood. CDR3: CASSRTINYGYTF. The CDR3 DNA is TGTGCCAGTAGTCGGACAATCAACTATGGCTACACCTTC. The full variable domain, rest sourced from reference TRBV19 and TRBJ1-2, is DGGITQSPKYLFRKEGQNVTLSCEQNLNHDAMYWYRQDPGQGLRLIYYSQIVNDFQKGDIAEGYSVSREKKESFPLTVTSAQKNPTAFYLCASSRTINYGYTFGSGTRLTVV.